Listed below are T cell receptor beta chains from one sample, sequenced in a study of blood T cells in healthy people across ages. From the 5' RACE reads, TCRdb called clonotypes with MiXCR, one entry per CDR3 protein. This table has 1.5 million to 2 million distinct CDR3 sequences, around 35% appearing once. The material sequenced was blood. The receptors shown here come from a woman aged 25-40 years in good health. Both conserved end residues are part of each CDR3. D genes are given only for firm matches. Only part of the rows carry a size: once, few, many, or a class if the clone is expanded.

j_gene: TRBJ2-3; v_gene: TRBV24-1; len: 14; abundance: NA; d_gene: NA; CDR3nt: TGTGCCACCAGACCCAAAAGGGGCACAGATACGCAGTATTTT; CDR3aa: CATRPKRGTDTQYF
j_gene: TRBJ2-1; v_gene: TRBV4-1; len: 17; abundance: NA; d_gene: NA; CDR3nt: TGCGCCAGCAGCCCCCAGGGCAGCGCTAGCTCCTACAATGAGCAGTTCTTC; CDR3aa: CASSPQGSASSYNEQFF
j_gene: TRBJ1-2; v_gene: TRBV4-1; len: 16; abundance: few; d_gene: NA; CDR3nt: TGCGCCAGCAGCCCCCTAGCCGCGCCAAGGGGCTATGGCTACACCTTC; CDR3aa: CASSPLAAPRGYGYTF
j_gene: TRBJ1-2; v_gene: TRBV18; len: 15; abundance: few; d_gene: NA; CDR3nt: TGTGCCAGCTCACCACAGGGAACCATCGGCTATGGCTACACCTTC; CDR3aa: CASSPQGTIGYGYTF
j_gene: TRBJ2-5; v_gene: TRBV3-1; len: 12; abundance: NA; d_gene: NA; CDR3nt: TGTGCCAGCAGCCAATTCAGGCCACCCCAGTACTTC; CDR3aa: CASSQFRPPQYF
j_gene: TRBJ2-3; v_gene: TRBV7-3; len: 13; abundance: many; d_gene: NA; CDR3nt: TGTGCCAGCAGCTCTGTCGGCACAGATACGCAGTATTTT; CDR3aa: CASSSVGTDTQYF
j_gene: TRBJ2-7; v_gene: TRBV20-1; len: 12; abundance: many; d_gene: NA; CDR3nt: TGCAGTGCTCAAGGTGGAACCTACGAGCAGTACTTC; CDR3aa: CSAQGGTYEQYF
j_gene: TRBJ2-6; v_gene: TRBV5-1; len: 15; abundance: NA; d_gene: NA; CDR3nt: TGCGCCAGCAGCTTAGGCAGCTTTGGGGCCAACGTCCTGACTTTC; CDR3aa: CASSLGSFGANVLTF
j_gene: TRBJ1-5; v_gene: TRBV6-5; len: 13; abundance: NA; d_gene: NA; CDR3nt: TGTGCCAGCAGTAGGGGGAGGGGTCAGCCCCAGCATTTT; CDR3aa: CASSRGRGQPQHF
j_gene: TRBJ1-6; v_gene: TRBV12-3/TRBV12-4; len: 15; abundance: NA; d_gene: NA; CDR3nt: TGTGCCAGCACTTTAAGGAGCTCCTATAATTCACCCCTCCACTTT; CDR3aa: CASTLRSSYNSPLHF
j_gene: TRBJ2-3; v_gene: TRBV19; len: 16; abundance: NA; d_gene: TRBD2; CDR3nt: TGTGCCAGTAGTACCCAGAGCGGGGGCAACACAGATACGCAGTATTTT; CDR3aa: CASSTQSGGNTDTQYF
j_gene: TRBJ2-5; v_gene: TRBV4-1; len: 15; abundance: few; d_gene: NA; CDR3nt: TGCGCCAGCAGCCAAGATCCCGGCCGAGCGGAGACCCAGTACTTC; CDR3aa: CASSQDPGRAETQYF
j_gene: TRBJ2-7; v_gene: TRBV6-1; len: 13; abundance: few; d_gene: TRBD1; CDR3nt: TGTGCCAGCAGGGACAGGGGATACTACGAGCAGTACTTC; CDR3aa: CASRDRGYYEQYF
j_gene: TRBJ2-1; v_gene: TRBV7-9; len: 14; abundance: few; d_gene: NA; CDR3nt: TGTGCCAGCAGCTTAGGCGTAAGGGCCGTCGAGCAGTTCTTC; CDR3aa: CASSLGVRAVEQFF
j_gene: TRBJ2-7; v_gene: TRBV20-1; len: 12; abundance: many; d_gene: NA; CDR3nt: TGCAGTGCTAGACGGCCTTCATACGAGCAGTACTTC; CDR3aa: CSARRPSYEQYF
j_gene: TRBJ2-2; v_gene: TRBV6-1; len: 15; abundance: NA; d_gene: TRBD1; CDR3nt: TGTGCCAGCAGGGAGGACAGGGGGCCCACCGGGGAGCTGTTTTTT; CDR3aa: CASREDRGPTGELFF
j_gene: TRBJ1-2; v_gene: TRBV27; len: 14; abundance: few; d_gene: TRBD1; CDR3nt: TGTGCCAGCCGGCGGGACAGGGCGGCTTGGGGCTACACCTTC; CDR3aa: CASRRDRAAWGYTF
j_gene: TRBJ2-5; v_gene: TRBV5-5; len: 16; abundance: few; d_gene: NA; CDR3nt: TGTGCCAGCAGCTGGGGGCTAGAGAGGGGCCAAGAGACCCAGTACTTC; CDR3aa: CASSWGLERGQETQYF
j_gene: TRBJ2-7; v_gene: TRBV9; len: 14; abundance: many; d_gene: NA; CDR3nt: TGTGCCAGCAGCGTAGACGGGAACTCCTACGAGCAGTACTTC; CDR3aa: CASSVDGNSYEQYF
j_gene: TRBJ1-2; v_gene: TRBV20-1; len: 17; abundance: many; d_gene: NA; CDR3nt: TGCAGTGCTAGAGATCGGCAGGGAAAGACAGCTGGGTATGGCTACACCTTC; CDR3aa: CSARDRQGKTAGYGYTF
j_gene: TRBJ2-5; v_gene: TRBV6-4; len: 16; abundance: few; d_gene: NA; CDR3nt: TGTGCCAGCCCCGCTAGGGCGGGACGAGGTGAAGAGACCCAGTACTTC; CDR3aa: CASPARAGRGEETQYF
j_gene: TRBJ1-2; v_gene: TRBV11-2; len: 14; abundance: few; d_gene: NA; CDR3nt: TGTGCCAGCAGCTTAGGGAGGCAGGGAAGTGGCTACACCTTC; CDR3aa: CASSLGRQGSGYTF
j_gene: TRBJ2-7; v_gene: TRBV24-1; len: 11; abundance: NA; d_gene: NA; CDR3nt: TGTGCCACCAGGGATCCCCATGAGCAGTACTTC; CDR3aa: CATRDPHEQYF
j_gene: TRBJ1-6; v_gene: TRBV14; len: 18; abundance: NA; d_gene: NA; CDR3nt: TGTGCCAGCAGCTCCCACTCCTGGAGCAGGGACTTTGATTCACCCCTCCACTTT; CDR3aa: CASSSHSWSRDFDSPLHF
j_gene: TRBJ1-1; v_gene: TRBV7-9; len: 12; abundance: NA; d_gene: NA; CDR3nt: TGTGCCATCGGGACGAGGGGGACTGAGGCTTTCTTT; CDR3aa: CAIGTRGTEAFF
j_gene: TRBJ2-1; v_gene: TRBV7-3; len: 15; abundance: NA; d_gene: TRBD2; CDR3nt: TGTGTCAGCAGCCCTAGCGGGAGCTCCTACAATGAGCAGTTCTTC; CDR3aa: CVSSPSGSSYNEQFF
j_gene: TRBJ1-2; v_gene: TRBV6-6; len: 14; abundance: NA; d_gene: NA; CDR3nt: TGTGCCAGCACTCGCCCGGACAGTTGGAGCGGCTACACCTTC; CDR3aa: CASTRPDSWSGYTF
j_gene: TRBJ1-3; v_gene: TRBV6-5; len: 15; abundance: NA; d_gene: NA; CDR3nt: TGTGCCAGCAGTGGCTCTCGGGGCTCTGGAAACACCATAAATTTT; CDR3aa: CASSGSRGSGNTINF
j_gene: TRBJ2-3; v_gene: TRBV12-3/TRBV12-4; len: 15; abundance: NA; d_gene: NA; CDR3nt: TGTGCCAGCAGTTTTATGGCGGGCAGCACAGATACGCAGTATTTT; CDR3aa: CASSFMAGSTDTQYF
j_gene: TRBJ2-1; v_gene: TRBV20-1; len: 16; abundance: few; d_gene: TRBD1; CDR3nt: TGCAGTGCTAGAGTCCAGACAGGGGTCTCCTACAATGAGCAGTTCTTC; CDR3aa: CSARVQTGVSYNEQFF
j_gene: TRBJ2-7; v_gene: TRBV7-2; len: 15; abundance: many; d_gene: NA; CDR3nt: TGTGCCAGCAGCTTCCTCTTCGCAGCGACCTACGAGCAGTACTTC; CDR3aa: CASSFLFAATYEQYF
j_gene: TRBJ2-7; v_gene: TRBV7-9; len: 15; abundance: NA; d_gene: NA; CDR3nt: TGTGCCAGCAGCCCCCATCGCGGGGTTGGGCACGAGCAGTACTTC; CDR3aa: CASSPHRGVGHEQYF
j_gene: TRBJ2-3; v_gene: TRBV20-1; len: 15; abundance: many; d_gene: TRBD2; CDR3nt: TGCAGTGCCGAACGCCTAGCGGGAAACAGAGATACGCAGTATTTT; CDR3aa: CSAERLAGNRDTQYF
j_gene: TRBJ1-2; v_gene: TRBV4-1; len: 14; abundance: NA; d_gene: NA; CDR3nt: TGCGCCAGCAGCCCCCCGGGAGGGAGGCGAGGCTACACCTTC; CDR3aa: CASSPPGGRRGYTF